This TCR beta chain derives from a study of cytomegalovirus exposure and HLA in healthy donors. Study-level points and caveats: Among CMV-associated TCR beta chains, most appeared HLA-restricted in a later analysis. Most TCR sequences proved rare, with some public TCRs found in many donors. Differences between HLA loci emerged in a later analysis of TCR association rates, with DRB1 most and HLA-C fewest. Sequencing likely caused a cluster of highly shared sequence variants.

In the PCR, 60 Vbeta and 13 Jbeta primers were used. Libraries were prepared by immunoSEQ multiplex PCR; TCRdb keeps only in-frame clonotypes and omits some of them. Among some 200,000 clones, around four fifths were seen once, and the ten largest hold around 3.1%. A note on this clone: Its matching antigen is unknown.

Trimming took off 6 bases at V and 5 bases at J, with 32 bases between the two ends. This CDR3 contains 20 residues. CDR1 and CDR2 (germline): SGDLS, YYNGEE. The chain is built from TRBV9 and TRBJ2-2; D might be TRBD2 (5 bases). The source of this sequence is a female donor in good health and CMV-seronegative. Source material: PBMCs. The chain's CDR3 is CASIEGLASSQRTSTGELFF. The CDR3 nucleotides read TGTGCCAGCATCGAAGGACTCGCCAGCAGCCAAAGAACCTCGACCGGGGAGCTGTTTTTT. Complete variable domain (other parts from reference TRBV9 and TRBJ2-2): DSGVTQTPKHLITATGQRVTLRCSPRSGDLSVYWYQQSLDQGLQFLIQYYNGEERAKGNILERFSAQQFPDLHSELNLSSLELGDSALYFCASIEGLASSQRTSTGELFFGEGSRLTVL.